The clone carrying this TCR beta chain was seen just once. Its antigen is not identified. This record belongs to a study of cytomegalovirus exposure and HLA in healthy donors. Study-level points and caveats: Researchers had no immune exposure information except CMV serostatus available.

This CDR3 has 14 residues. The V gene lost 0 bases and the J gene lost 5 bases, with 10 bases spanning the gap. Germline lookup yields CDR1 SNHLY and CDR2 FYNNEI. A multiplex PCR was run with 60 Vbeta primers and 13 Jbeta primers. The data were produced by immunoSEQ multiplex PCR, yet TCRdb's version contains in-frame clones alone and is incomplete. The sample has fewer than 85,000 clones, about 78% seen once. The source is a woman in her 40s in good health and CMV-seropositive. Specimen: PBMCs. The V call is TRBV2, the J call TRBJ2-5, with D maybe TRBD1 (5 bases). The CDR3 DNA is TGTGCCAGCAGTGAAGCTTTACCAGGGGAGACCCAGTACTTC. Amino acids: CASSEALPGETQYF.